These T cell receptor beta chains were read from a single sample in a study of shared clonotypes between healthy human individuals. The table came from immunoSEQ multiplex PCR; TCRdb's copy has only in-frame clones and leaves some out. The sample shows some 1 million clones, 75% of them seen only once. Material: memory CD4+ T cells sorted from blood. The origin of the receptors is a man aged 18 to 35 in good health. The conserved cysteine and the conserved F or W are not part of the CDR3 here.

V gene	J gene	CDR3 protein
TRBV27	TRBJ2-5	ASRPIQTGGRETQY
TRBV10-3	TRBJ1-1	AISQLGANTEAF
TRBV2	TRBJ1-1	ASSSRVTEAF
TRBV23-1	TRBJ2-7	ATWGPPGVGGSYEQY
TRBV28	TRBJ1-3	ASRRTAGGSGNTIY
TRBV30	TRBJ1-3	AYSPSANTIY
TRBV5-1	TRBJ2-3	ASSLALGGGDTQY
TRBV5-8	TRBJ2-4	ASSFRAILAKNIQY
TRBV6-1	TRBJ1-2	ASSGQGTYGYT
TRBV5-6	TRBJ2-2	ASSSSGLAGYTGELF
TRBV7-9	TRBJ2-3	ASSAPGQAITDTQY
TRBV29-1	TRBJ2-2	SVRTGGNTGELF
TRBV11-3	TRBJ2-7	ASSLEHSRDYEQY
TRBV7-2	TRBJ2-1	ASSRGGAYNEQF
TRBV7-6	TRBJ2-7	ASSLEQGAYEQY
TRBV5-1	TRBJ2-3	ASSAEYTDTQY
TRBV6-6	TRBJ2-1	ASSSHDRRDEQF
TRBV2	TRBJ1-2	ASSSATGYT
TRBV2	TRBJ2-1	ASSVQGPYNEQF
TRBV5-1	TRBJ2-1	ASSFDGRSGNEQF
TRBV12-5	TRBJ2-2	SSGLAGGQGTGELF
TRBV19	TRBJ2-2	ASSDPLWGYTGELF
TRBV2	TRBJ1-1	ASRGDGGNTEAF
TRBV7-9	TRBJ2-5	ATERLAGGTETQY
TRBV7-2	TRBJ2-3	ASSLGTWRALERDTQY
TRBV6-5	TRBJ2-5	ASSRTGGSGGTQY
TRBV11-3	TRBJ2-3	ASSLDLGTQY
TRBV10-3	TRBJ2-3	AISDGIGFTDTQY
TRBV7-8	TRBJ1-5	ASSLATGQPQH
TRBV11-2	TRBJ2-5	ASSLVLADQETQY
TRBV7-9	TRBJ1-2	ASSLENYGYT
TRBV27	TRBJ2-2	ASSPLDRVDGELF
TRBV27	TRBJ2-3	ASKGTLSTDTQY
TRBV29-1	TRBJ2-7	SVGQFHEQY
TRBV11-3	TRBJ2-6	ASIWARVGSGANVLT
TRBV5-4	TRBJ2-3	ASSSDRKGGDTQY
TRBV6-1	TRBJ1-6	ASSEWLQQGASFNSPLH
TRBV4-2	TRBJ2-3	ASSPLAGGGTDTQY
TRBV6-6	TRBJ2-3	ASSYSASGDGDTQY
TRBV29-1	TRBJ2-5	SVELPGQETQY
TRBV19	TRBJ2-3	ASLGWGTDTQY
TRBV19	TRBJ2-7	ASSTRGQGLSEQY
TRBV4-2	TRBJ2-3	ASSQDLLVDSTDTQY
TRBV6-1	TRBJ2-7	ASTDRGEQY